The sequence of this T cell receptor (beta chain) was determined in a study of early T cells in non-severe SARS-CoV-2 infection. In its sample, this clonotype was seen many times. The antigen remains undetermined. Trimming shortened V by 10 bases and J by 11 bases, and 14 bases separated the two germline ends. Germline V gene sequence: CDR1 WNHNN, CDR2 SYGVQD (reference sequence). The CDR3 spans 10 residues. Individual cDNA molecules were tagged with unique molecular identifiers. TCRdb called the 5' RACE reads again in MiXCR, with one record for every CDR3 protein. The sample has about 60,000 distinct CDR3 sequences, 5.6% seen once. Study observations and caveats: Using VDJdb, the matching emphasized anti-spike CD8 responses while missing private and CD4 specificities.

The receptor was derived from an adult who was a healthcare worker with PCR-confirmed SARS-CoV-2 infection or an uninfected control (not recorded which). The material sequenced was whole blood. The gene calls are TRBV10-1 and TRBJ1-2; D is unclear. DNA for the CDR3: TGCGCCACCGTCAGGCCGCGGTACACCTTC. The encoded protein is CATVRPRYTF.